This entry is about one T cell receptor (beta chain). This specimen comes from a study of CD8 T cells in Susac syndrome. Study at large: Clinical remission applied to under ten sequenced Susac syndrome patients, and more than five had active disease. Patients with Susac syndrome were therapy-naive, on corticosteroids, or on intravenous immunoglobulin alone at the time that blood was drawn.

The authors carried out high-throughput sequencing of TCR beta. They applied it to CD8+ and CD4+ T cells obtained from blood. After extraction with the RNeasy kit, about 0.5 to 1 ug of the RNA was reverse transcribed using random hexamers. The TCR beta CDR3 was amplified by immunoSEQ multiplex PCR across 54 Vbeta, 13 Jbeta. TCRdb analysed the immunoSEQ multiplex PCR reads with MiXCR anew, one entry per CDR3 protein. The profile covers under 95,000 distinct CDR3 sequences, with 90% to 95% appearing a single time and about 0.29% taken by the ten largest. Germline lookup yields CDR1 SGHAT and CDR2 FQNNGV. V was clipped by 5 bases and J by 8 bases, with 6 bases between them. The CDR3 spans 11 residues.

The sequenced material came from CD4+ T cells from PBMCs. The chain combines TRBV11-2 with TRBJ1-4; D gene uncertain. The receptor's source is a human donor with Susac syndrome. The CDR3 DNA is TGTGCCAGCAGCCGATGGGAAAAACTGTTTTTT. It encodes CASSRWEKLFF.